Detailed here is one T cell receptor beta chain. Its antigen has not been determined. Nothing much larger sits one base from this clone, and base qualities are not available. These data are taken from a study of shared clonotypes between healthy human individuals (dated by TCRdb to 2020 to 2021). Describing the broader study: A few men and two women, aged 18 to 49 years, made up the cohort. For each donor, CD4 naive and CD4 memory were each run on three plates, CD8 naive on two plates, and CD8 memory on one plate. To estimate repertoire size and how much clonotypes are shared between individuals, the study performed deep sequencing of blood TCR repertoires from about 5 healthy adults. Each donor's leukapheresis produced roughly between roughly 0.94 and 9.5 billion PBMCs. To increase sequencing depth and limit assay-specific biases, different laboratories used diverse techniques to prepare libraries and sequence TCR repertoires.

Using the deep immunoSEQ assay, TCR CDR3 regions were amplified from genomic DNA by multiplex PCR. Extracted genomic DNA from each cell subset was spread evenly across all wells of several immunoSEQ 96-well plates, with each plate serving as a replicate. For sorted subsets, each replicate PCR was loaded with 200 ng genomic DNA, equivalent to 32,000 or so T cell genomes. Purified libraries were measured with a Qubit 3.0 fluorometer, size-checked on a Bioanalyzer 2100, and measured again with the KAPA Library Quantification kit. Every immunoSEQ 96-well plate was sequenced on a separate single-read 150-cycle Illumina NextSeq 550 flow cell. The source study handled its data this way. Because only junctional sequences without quality scores were contained in the immunoSEQ output, filtering matching that applied to full-length reads could not be performed. Sequences were annotated with PyIR, a Python wrapper for IgBLAST v1.9, and V/J genes and CDR3 were assigned using IMGT germline references. Reads were filtered out if the reads had weak V/J assignments (E-value above 1e-6), no CDR3, stop codons, out-of-frame junctions, or ambiguous translated residues. V3J clonotypes were defined as sequences sharing an identical inferred V gene, J gene, and CDR3 amino acid sequence. Percentage overlap between repertoires was calculated by dividing the number of shared unique clonotypes by the size of the smaller repertoire. Repertoire richness was assessed with RTK rarefaction, the Chao1 estimator, and Recon v2.1 estimates of unobserved clonotypes. Generation probabilities were computed with OLGA for all TCRbeta clonotypes obtained by the gDNA method from a few donors. TCRdb provides this immuneACCESS table in a form limited to in-frame rearrangements. Some clones are lacking; in checked studies, under half of them reflect an unresolved V gene, and why the rest are absent is not known. V and J calls and clone size come straight from that table; D and trimming were deduced from the DNA. The sample table holds about 1.1 million clones, of which approximately 80% were seen once. The ten largest clones capture more than 0.45% of the sample.

Study-level results and caveats: Because the study included a small number of donors, the genetic and exposure-history diversity represented was limited. Compared with non-shared clonotypes, clonotypes shared by all four sorted-subset donors had higher generation probabilities. Naive subsets generally had larger estimated clonotype richness than memory subsets did. Sampling was limited to blood, and TCR repertoires in tissue likely differ from TCR repertoires in blood. Across a handful of donors, around 5% of naive CD4, around 3.5% of naive CD8, roughly 2.3% of memory CD4, and approximately 0.4% of memory CD8 clonotypes were shared. Rarefaction of sorted-subset datasets indicated incomplete sequencing despite the large sequencing depth. Pairwise subsampling led to the expectation that sequencing depth would affect the degree of clonotype sharing among donors.

The donors were healthy, HIV-negative adults with no recently reported acute infections or vaccinations. Every donor was a Caucasian adult residing in Nashville, Tennessee, USA. CD4+ T cells were enriched through magnetic negative selection, after which naive cells were positively selected on CD45RA and the remaining negative fraction served as the memory subset. Blood was collected by leukapheresis, and PBMCs were isolated by Ficoll-Histopaque density gradient centrifugation and then cryopreserved in liquid nitrogen vapor phase. Analytical flow cytometry was used to check the purity and quantity of every magnetically sorted T cell population. Genomic DNA was isolated from every sorted fraction and measured by UV absorbance on a Nanodrop 2000c. The V end gives up 7 bases and the J end 5 bases, leaving 11 bases in the junction not matched to a gene. The CDR1 and CDR2 encoded by the germline V gene are MNHEY and SVGAGI. From cysteine to phenylalanine, the CDR3 is 15 amino acids long. Only CDR3 DNA is held: 45 bases, read in frame from base 1.

This receptor was obtained from a man aged 18 to 29 in good health. Some clones in this sample may be carry-over from other donors' samples. The sequencing sample was made of memory CD4+ T cells from PBMCs. Taken with the paper, the label for cell subset or site translates to: CD45RA-negative fraction. The V gene is TRBV6-5 and the J gene is TRBJ2-1, and 7 junction bases match TRBD2. The CDR3 loop reads CASTGLGRGDNEQFF. The DNA sequence is TGTGCCAGCACTGGATTAGGACGGGGGGACAATGAGCAGTTCTTC.